The sample holds many counts of the clone carrying this T cell receptor beta chain. Its antigen remains unknown. The data are from a study of T cells in Graves' hyperthyroidism and ophthalmopathy. Germline V gene lookup returns CDR1 KGHSH and CDR2 LQKENI. V gave up 6 bases and J gave up 6 bases, with 10 bases separating them. The length of the CDR3 is 12 residues. Not enrolled were patients with uncontrolled infection, other autoimmune disease, pregnancy or lactation. Every diagnosis used clinical symptoms, serum thyroxine and TRAb, thyroid ultrasound and orbital computed tomography. TCR beta CDR3 region amplification was performed from RNA transcripts. TCR CDR3 underwent first-round RT-PCR with the HTBI primer set. TCRdb used MiXCR to reprocess the multiplex PCR reads, holding one entry per CDR3 protein. The sample records more than 250,000 distinct CDR3 sequences, roughly 15% being singletons. Study results and limitations: For ophthalmopathy, model prediction preceded onset by a median around 7 months. Most thyroid clonotypes that were expanded above 0.001 also turned up in blood.

The sample consisted of blood. The clonotype was recovered from a woman aged 50 to 65 with Graves' hyperthyroidism that later progressed to Graves' ophthalmopathy. This rearrangement joins TRBV18 to TRBJ2-3; D is unclear. The CDR3 sequence is CASSPAGDTQYF. The DNA for the CDR3 is TGTGCCAGCTCCCCCGCCGGGGATACGCAGTATTTT.